What follows describes a single TCR beta chain. This entry is derived from a study of blood T cell repertoires in COVID-19. Study overall: There were acute and convalescent COVID-19 samples, and they came from the United States, Italy and Spain. From T cells, B-cell-depleted T cells, or PBMCs came the material, which was cDNA or gDNA.

The CDR3 contains 15 residues. V shed 3 bases, J shed 6 bases, and the junction held 6 bases outside the gene matches. Germline values: CDR1 LGHDT, CDR2 YNNKEL (reference sequence). The authors' processing: Cell counts per sample came from amplifying reference gene primers. The repertoire was sequenced with immunoSEQ multiplex PCR; TCRdb's copy has only in-frame clones and lacks some. From that table come the V and J calls and clone size; the DNA was used to work out D and trimming. Among 250,000 to 350,000 clones listed, around 89% were seen once. The chain joins TRBV3-1 (or the pseudogene TRBV3-2) to TRBJ1-5; TRBD1 matches 9 bases. Sequenced material: peripheral blood. The sequence derives from an older woman with acute or convalescent COVID-19. The CDR3 loop reads CASSQAGTGSQPQHF. For the CDR3, the DNA is TGTGCCAGCAGCCAGGCCGGGACAGGGTCTCAGCCCCAGCATTTT.